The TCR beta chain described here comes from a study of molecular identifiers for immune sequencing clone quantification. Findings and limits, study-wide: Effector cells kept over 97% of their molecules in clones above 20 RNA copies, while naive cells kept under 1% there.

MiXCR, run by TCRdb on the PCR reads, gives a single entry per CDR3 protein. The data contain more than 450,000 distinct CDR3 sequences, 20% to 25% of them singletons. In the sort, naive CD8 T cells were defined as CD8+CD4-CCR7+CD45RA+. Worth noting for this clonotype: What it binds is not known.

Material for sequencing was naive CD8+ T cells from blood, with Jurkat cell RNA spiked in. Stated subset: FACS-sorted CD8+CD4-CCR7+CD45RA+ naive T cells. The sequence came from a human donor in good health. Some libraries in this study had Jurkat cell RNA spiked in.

In DNA, the CDR3 is TGTGCCAGCAGTGAAGCGCAGTGGGACAGGCAAGAGACCCAGTACTTC. Translation gives CASSEAQWDRQETQYF. This chain connects TRBV2 to TRBJ2-5; 8 bases are shared with TRBD1. After removal of 0 bases from V and 2 bases from J, the junction contained 5 bases not matched to a gene. Germline CDR1 SNHLY, CDR2 FYNNEI. The CDR3 consists of 16 residues.